These 8 T cell receptor beta chains originate from one sample sequenced in a study of OX40 agonist ivuxolimab in advanced cancers. Here immunoSEQ multiplex PCR was the method, and the copy in TCRdb shows in-frame clones only, minus some. The data hold about 40,000 clones, with about 85% observed a single time. Source: CD4+ or CD8+ T cells sorted from blood, taken in a trial of the OX40 agonist ivuxolimab. These receptors all stem from an adult with an advanced solid tumor such as melanoma, head and neck, liver or kidney cancer.

The chain carries TRBV4-1 and TRBJ2-1; D not certain. The CDR3 consists of 13 residues. V was trimmed by 0 bases and J by 9 bases, leaving 9 bases between them. Germline CDR1 and CDR2: MGHRA and YSYEKL. The CDR3: CASSQESWSEQFF. The DNA of the CDR3 is TGCGCCAGCAGCCAAGAGTCTTGGAGTGAGCAGTTCTTC.

V gene TRBV7-9 combines with J gene TRBJ2-1; D gene ambiguous. Trimming took 5 bases from V and 2 from J, leaving 13 bases between them. This CDR3 has 15 amino acids. CDR1 and CDR2 from the germline V gene are SEHNR and FQNEAQ (reference sequence). The CDR3 spells CASSLRLATYNEQFF. CDR3 DNA: TGTGCCAGCAGCCTCAGGTTGGCTACCTACAATGAGCAGTTCTTC.

In the case of this clone: This sample includes further DNA sequences coding for the same CDR3. The gene calls are TRBV6-5 and TRBJ2-7, with a tentative D call TRBD1 (6 bases). Trimming shortened V by 0 bases and J by 0 bases, and 6 bases separated the two germline ends. CDR1 and CDR2 from the germline V gene are MNHEY and SVGAGI. The CDR3 contains 14 residues. CDR3 coding DNA: TGTGCCAGCAGTTACTCAGGGGGCTCCTACGAGCAGTACTTC. Protein sequence: CASSYSGGSYEQYF.

The J gene is TRBJ1-2, the V gene TRBV5-4; D is unclear. This CDR3 contains 15 residues. The germline gives CDR1 SGHNT, CDR2 YYREEE (reference sequence). Between the trimmed V and J ends, which lost 4 bases and 1 base, there was a span of 14 bases. The CDR3 DNA sequence: TGTGCCAGCAGCCCCCCGCGCTCCTTTAACTATGGCTACACCTTC. This encodes CASSPPRSFNYGYTF.

The rearrangement joins TRBV27 to TRBJ1-1; unclear D gene. The CDR3 spans 14 residues. Trimming cost V 6 bases and J 4 bases, with 15 bases left between them. Germline CDR1 reads MNHEY; CDR2 reads SMNVEV (reference sequence). The DNA of the CDR3 is TGTGCCAGCAGCCTCAAGGGATGGGGCACTGAAGCTTTCTTT. It specifies CASSLKGWGTEAFF.

The chain uses TRBV19 and TRBJ1-4; 9 bases align to TRBD1. Germline V CDR1 and CDR2: LNHDA, SQIVND (reference sequence). V was clipped by 7 bases and J by 0 bases; unmatched bases: 9. The CDR3 consists of 17 residues. The DNA for the CDR3 is TGTGCCAGTACCTTCGGACAGGGGAGTGCAACTAATGAAAAACTGTTTTTT. The encoded protein is CASTFGQGSATNEKLFF.

The V gene is TRBV15, the J gene TRBJ1-2, with TRBD1 identical over 9 bases. Trimming took 1 base from V and 8 from J; bases not matched to a gene: 8. This CDR3 contains 15 residues. CDR1 and CDR2 (germline): LNHNV, YYDKDF (reference sequence). DNA for the CDR3: TGTGCCACCAGCAGAGCCAAACCGACAGGGGGAGGCTACACCTTC. It yields the protein CATSRAKPTGGGYTF.

A note on this clone: Other DNA sequences within the sample encode an identical CDR3. The chain employs TRBV9 and TRBJ2-1; 10 nucleotides match TRBD2. V trimming: 2 bases; J trimming: 12 bases; junction bases outside the gene matches: 11. The CDR3 totals 15 residues. CDR1 and CDR2 from the germline V gene are SGDLS and YYNGEE. CDR3 DNA: TGTGCCAGCAGCGTGGAGTATAGCGGGGGGAGTATGCAGTTCTTC. As protein: CASSVEYSGGSMQFF.